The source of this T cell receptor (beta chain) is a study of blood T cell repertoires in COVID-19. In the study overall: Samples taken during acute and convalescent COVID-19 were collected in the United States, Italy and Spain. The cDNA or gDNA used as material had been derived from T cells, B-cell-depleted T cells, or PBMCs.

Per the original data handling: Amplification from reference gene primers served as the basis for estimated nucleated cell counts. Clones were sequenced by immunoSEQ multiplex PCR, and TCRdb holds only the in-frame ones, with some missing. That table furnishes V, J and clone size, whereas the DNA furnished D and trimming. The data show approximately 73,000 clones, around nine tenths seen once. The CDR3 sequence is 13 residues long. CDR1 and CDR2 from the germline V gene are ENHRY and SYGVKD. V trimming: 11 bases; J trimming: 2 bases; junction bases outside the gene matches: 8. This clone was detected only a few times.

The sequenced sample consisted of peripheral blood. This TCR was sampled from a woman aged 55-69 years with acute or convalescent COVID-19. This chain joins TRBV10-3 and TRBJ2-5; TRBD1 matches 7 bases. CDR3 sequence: CASEQGPQETQYF. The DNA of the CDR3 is TGTGCCTCTGAACAGGGGCCACAAGAGACCCAGTACTTC.